This TCR beta chain comes out of a study of cytomegalovirus exposure and HLA in healthy donors. Healthy people donating bone marrow made up the donors. This PCR relied on a set of 60 Vbeta primers and 13 Jbeta primers. Assay used: immunoSEQ multiplex PCR; TCRdb lists only in-frame clones, some missing. The table includes 80,000 to 95,000 clones, roughly 77% detected once. The CDR3 has 12 residues. Germline assignment: CDR1 SNHLY and CDR2 FYNNEI. Trimming stripped 5 bases from V and 6 bases from J, with 10 bases between. This clone was detected only a few times. Sequenced sample: PBMCs. This TCR was recovered from a woman between 35 and 50 years old in good health and CMV-seropositive. This chain joins TRBV2 and TRBJ1-1; D may be TRBD1 (5 bases). The CDR3 region is CASSLDSPEAFF. The DNA for the CDR3 is TGTGCCAGCAGTCTTGACAGTCCTGAAGCTTTCTTT.